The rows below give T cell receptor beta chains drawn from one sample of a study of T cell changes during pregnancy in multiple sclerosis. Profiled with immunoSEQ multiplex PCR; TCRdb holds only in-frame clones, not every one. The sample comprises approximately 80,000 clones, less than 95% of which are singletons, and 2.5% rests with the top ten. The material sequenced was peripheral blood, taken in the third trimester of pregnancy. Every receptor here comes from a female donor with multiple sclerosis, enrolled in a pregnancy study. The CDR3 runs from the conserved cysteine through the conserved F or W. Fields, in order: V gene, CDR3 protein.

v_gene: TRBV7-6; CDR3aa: CASSFTPNQETQYF
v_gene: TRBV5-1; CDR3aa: CASSLGSGGSTGELFF
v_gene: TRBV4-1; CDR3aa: CASSQEDFGPLHF
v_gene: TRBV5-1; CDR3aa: CASSFVGAEQFF
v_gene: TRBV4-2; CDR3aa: CASSRRLGSHEQYF
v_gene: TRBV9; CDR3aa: CASSVGGETGTGLSAAFF
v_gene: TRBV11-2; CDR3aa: CASSQSGYGYTF
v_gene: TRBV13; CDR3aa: CASSYSGGRGTDTQYF
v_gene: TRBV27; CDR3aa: CASAMAQSSGNTIYF
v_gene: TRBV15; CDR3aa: CATSRDQAGLGYTF
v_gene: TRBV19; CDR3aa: CASSPRGHSYNEQFF
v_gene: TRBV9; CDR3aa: CASSAFGGLNQPQHF
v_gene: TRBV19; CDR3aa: CASSRTGWVDTQYF
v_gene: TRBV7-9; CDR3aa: CASSSGGGELWPEAFF
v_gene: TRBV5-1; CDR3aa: CASSLPAGEDTQYF
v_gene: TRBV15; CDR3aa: CATSLGTTEPHWDTQYF
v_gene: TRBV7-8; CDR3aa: CASSLAIQGAANTGELFF
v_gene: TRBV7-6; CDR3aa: CASSSRTSGVRDTQYF
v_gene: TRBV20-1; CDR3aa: CSARGQQQFF
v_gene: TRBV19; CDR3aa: CASSGGASQPQHF
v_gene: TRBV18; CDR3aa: CASSAGLAANNEQFF
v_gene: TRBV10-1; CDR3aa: CASSLQGADEQYF
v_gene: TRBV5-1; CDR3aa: CASSLNAPGTGHEQYF
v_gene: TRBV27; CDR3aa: CASIPRGQGPYSNQPQHF
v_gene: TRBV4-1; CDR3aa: CASSQTGLAYEQYF
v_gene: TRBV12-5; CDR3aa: CASGLVTQPTVGNTIYF
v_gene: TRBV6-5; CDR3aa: CASSWDRGGPQHF
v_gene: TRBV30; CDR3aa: CAWSAWFPTGTGAYEQYF
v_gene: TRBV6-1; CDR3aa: CASSDPQGLVYEQYF
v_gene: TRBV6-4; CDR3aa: CASSLTGGVGTEAFF
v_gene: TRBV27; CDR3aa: CASSLTPRRGTEAFF
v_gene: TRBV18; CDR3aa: CASSRNDRGQFGYGYTF
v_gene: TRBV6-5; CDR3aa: CASTGPGNEAFF
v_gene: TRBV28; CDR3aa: CASQDSTGNTIYF
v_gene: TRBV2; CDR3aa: CASRGQPQAFF
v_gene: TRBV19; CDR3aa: CASSLPTGGANTGELFF
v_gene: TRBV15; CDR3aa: CATSREQGHYGYTF
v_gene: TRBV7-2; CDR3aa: CASSLGQDLSYEQYF
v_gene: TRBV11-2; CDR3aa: CASSSLNYGYTF
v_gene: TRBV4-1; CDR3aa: CASSQDRAHNYGYTF
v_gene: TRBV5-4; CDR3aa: CASSLNPVANTGELFF
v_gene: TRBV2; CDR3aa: CASSETGVNNQPQHF
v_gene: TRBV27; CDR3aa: CASRLTSDGWGLGNTGELFF
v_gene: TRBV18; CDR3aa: CASSFLTANQETQYF
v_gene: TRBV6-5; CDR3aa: CASSLLQGNFGNTIYF
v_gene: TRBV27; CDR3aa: CASSFAVSDSPLHF
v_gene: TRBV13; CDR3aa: CASSPDRGEVEQFF
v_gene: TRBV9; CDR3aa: CASSPPTGKGSYEQYF
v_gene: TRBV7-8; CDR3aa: CASSLGGITTYEQYF
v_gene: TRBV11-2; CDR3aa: CASSLSGGRTEAFF
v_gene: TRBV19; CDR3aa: CASSGRQARNEKLFF
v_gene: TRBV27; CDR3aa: CASSPVGRGLNTEAFF
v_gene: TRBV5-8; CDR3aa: CASSLFRGTGKPNQPQHF
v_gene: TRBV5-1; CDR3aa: CASSRERDRTFATNEKLFF
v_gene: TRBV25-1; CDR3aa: CASSERSRGGETQYF
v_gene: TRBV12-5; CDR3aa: CASGLSTRGSYGYTF
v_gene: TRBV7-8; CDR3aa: CASSSPGGGVRGYTF